Sequencing of this T cell receptor (beta chain) was carried out in a study of PD-L1 blockade in urothelial cancer. Worth noting for this clone: Its antigen is as yet unknown.

Trimming took 1 base from V and 0 from J, leaving 7 bases between them. Per germline, CDR1 SGHTA and CDR2 FQGNSA. CDR3 length equals 14 residues. Whole-study results and caveats: Pretreatment TCR clonality in blood under the median foretold superior survival.

Spiking each PCR with synthetic TCR analog templates was performed. The method was immunoSEQ multiplex PCR; TCRdb's version includes in-frame clones alone and lacks a portion of them. In the table there are more than 45,000 clones, roughly 77% of which are singletons. Patients had locally advanced or metastatic urothelial carcinoma. Anywhere from 1 to 8 samples came from each patient, spanning pretreatment and on-treatment. Source: PBMCs, taken around atezolizumab (anti-PD-L1) treatment. The source of this sequence is a man between 65 and 85 years old with urothelial cancer. The chain has TRBV7-2 and TRBJ2-7; D is unclear. The CDR3 DNA sequence: TGTGCCAGCAGCTTAGGGCAGATCTCCTACGAGCAGTACTTC. Translation: CASSLGQISYEQYF.